Included here is one TCR beta chain sequence, with context. There is no known antigen for this receptor. Base quality data are lacking; no much larger clone is found one base away. The data stem from a study of blood T cell repertoires in COVID-19 (TCRdb year 2020). With regard to the full study: Samples covering the acute and convalescent phases of COVID-19 were provided by collaborators in the United States, Italy and Spain. A de-identified subject ID, COVID-19 status, age in years and sex were almost always included in the sample metadata. The samples were drawn from two sources: the first 160 participants of the ongoing ImmuneRACE study, and about 1,300 subjects contributed by 6 global collaborators. Where available, HLA class I and class II types were taken from metadata supplied by the sample provider and were not determined by assay-based typing. The prospective study material was composed of cDNA or gDNA derived from T cells, B-cell-depleted T cells, or PBMCs. Deeply sampled blood TCRbeta repertoires from subjects exposed to, actively infected with, or recovered from COVID-19 were included in the dataset. The repertoires were released in a freely available public database intended as a resource for research on the immune response to SARS-CoV-2. On the study overall, not on this receptor specifically: The quantity of clinical and demographic metadata differed by source and by participant and was supplied without curation.

Whole blood was collected in K2EDTA tubes by collaborating institutions according to the institutions' own protocols. For TCRbeta analysis, collaborator samples were shipped as frozen whole blood, as isolated PBMCs, or as DNA extracted from either sample type. TCRbeta CDR3 regions were amplified from genomic DNA by means of the immunoSEQ Assay, a bias-controlled multiplex PCR. The authors' analysis ran thus. The number of nucleated cells in each sample was estimated from the amplification of reference gene primers within the assay. To quantify the absolute abundance of each unique TCRbeta CDR3 rearrangement, sequence reads were collapsed and filtered. For each sample, productive Simpson clonality was calculated as the square root of Simpson's diversity index over productive rearrangements. Imported from immuneACCESS, the table was reduced by TCRdb to in-frame sequences with V and J called. These copies leave out some clones; in studies compared against another copy, an unresolved V gene accounts for under half, and the cause of the remainder is not known. V and J calls and clone size are as listed in that table; D and trimming were resolved from the DNA. The sample table lists about 65,000 clones, roughly 92% of them with a count of one. 2.5% to 3% of the sample is held by the ten biggest clonotypes.

The material sequenced was peripheral blood. This TCR derives from a man in his 70s with active COVID-19.

The DNA reads as follows: TGCGCCAGCAGCTTGGGGCCACCTAGCAATCAGCCCCAGCATTTT. Its amino acids are CASSLGPPSNQPQHF. The rearranged segments are TRBV5-1 and TRBJ1-5, with the D gene call left open. As encoded in the germline V gene, CDR1 is SGHRS while CDR2 is YFSETQ. Deletion took 0 bases off V and 0 bases off J, with a span of 7 bases between the germline ends. Taken from cysteine to phenylalanine, the CDR3 has 15 residues. The kept DNA is CDR3 alone, 45 bases in frame from the first base.